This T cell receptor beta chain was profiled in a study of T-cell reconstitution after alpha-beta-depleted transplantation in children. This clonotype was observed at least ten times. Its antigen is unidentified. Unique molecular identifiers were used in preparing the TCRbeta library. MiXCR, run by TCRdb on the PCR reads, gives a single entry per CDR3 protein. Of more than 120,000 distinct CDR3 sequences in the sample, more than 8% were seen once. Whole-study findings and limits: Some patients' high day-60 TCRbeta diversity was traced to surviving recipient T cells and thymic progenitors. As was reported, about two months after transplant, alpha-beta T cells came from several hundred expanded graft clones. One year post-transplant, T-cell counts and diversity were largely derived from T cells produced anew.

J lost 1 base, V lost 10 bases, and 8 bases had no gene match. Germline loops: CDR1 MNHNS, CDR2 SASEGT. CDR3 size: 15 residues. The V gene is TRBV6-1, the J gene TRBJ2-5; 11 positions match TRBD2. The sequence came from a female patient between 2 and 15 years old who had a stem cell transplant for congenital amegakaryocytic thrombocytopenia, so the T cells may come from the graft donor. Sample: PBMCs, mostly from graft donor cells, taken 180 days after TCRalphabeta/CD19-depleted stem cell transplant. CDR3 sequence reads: CATRRLAGSQETQYF. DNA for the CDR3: TGTGCCACTCGCCGACTAGCGGGGAGCCAAGAGACCCAGTACTTC.